These 15 T cell receptor beta chains were all obtained from the same sample, sequenced in a study of T-cell memory formation after mild COVID-19. TCRdb used MiXCR to reprocess the 5' RACE reads, holding one entry per CDR3 protein. The table has fewer than 200,000 distinct CDR3 sequences, 10% to 15% seen once. Sequencing was carried out using PBMCs or a T cell subset sorted from them (not recorded which). Every receptor here comes from a man younger than 35 who had mild COVID-19 (a few samples of this study predate the infection). Cell type and time point are not known.

J is TRBJ1-1 and V is TRBV4-1; D gene unclear. This CDR3 region has 16 residues. Trimming took off 0 bases at V and 5 bases at J, with 16 bases between the two ends. CDR1 is MGHRA, CDR2 YSYEKL, per germline. The CDR3 DNA reads TGCGCCAGCAGCCAAGAGGGCCGGGGTGGGAGAACTGAAGCTTTCTTT. Amino acid sequence: CASSQEGRGGRTEAFF.

The sample holds a few counts of this clonotype. The gene calls are TRBV18 and TRBJ1-5, with TRBD1 matching 7 bases. J gave up 4 bases and V 6 bases, and 6 bases lay outside the gene matches. This CDR3 comprises 14 residues. Per the germline V gene, CDR1 is KGHSH and CDR2 is LQKENI. The chain's CDR3 is CASSRDRLNQPQHF. CDR3 DNA: TGTGCCAGCTCTCGGGACAGACTAAATCAGCCCCAGCATTTT.

J is TRBJ2-3 and V is TRBV7-9, with TRBD2 matching over 11 bases. Germline V CDR1 and CDR2: SEHNR, FQNEAQ (reference sequence). The CDR3 totals 15 residues. The trim removed 4 bases at V and 5 bases at J, leaving 5 bases unmatched. The CDR3 region is CASSSRLAGKDTQYF. The DNA for the CDR3 is TGTGCCAGCAGCTCAAGACTAGCGGGGAAAGATACGCAGTATTTT. The complete variable domain, with remaining parts taken from reference TRBV7-9 and TRBJ2-3, reads DTGVSQNPRHKITKRGQNVTFRCDPISEHNRLYWYRQTLGQGPEFLTYFQNEAQLEKSRLLSDRFSAERPKGSFSTLEIQRTEQGDSAMYLCASSSRLAGKDTQYFGPGTRLTVL.

This clonotype appeared a few times. The V and J genes are TRBV24-1 and TRBJ1-2, with 9 positions matching TRBD1. CDR1 and CDR2 from the germline V gene are KGHDR and SFDVKD. V was clipped by 3 bases and J by 4 bases; unmatched bases: 2. This CDR3 is 14 amino acids long. CDR3 sequence reads: CATSDQTGGYGYTF. CDR3 nucleotide sequence: TGTGCCACCAGTGATCAGACAGGGGGCTATGGCTACACCTTC.

The chain combines TRBV12-3 or TRBV12-4 with TRBJ2-2, with D unclear. CDR3 size: 13 residues. The V and J ends lost 5 bases and 5 bases respectively, with 9 bases between them. The CDR3, as DNA: TGTGCCAGCAGTCCACTCCGGACCGGGGAGCTGTTTTTT. It specifies CASSPLRTGELFF.

The rearrangement links TRBV7-9 to TRBJ2-1; 7 nucleotides match TRBD1. Germline CDR1 and CDR2: SEHNR and FQNEAQ (reference sequence). V shed 5 bases, J shed 3 bases, and the junction held 7 bases outside the gene matches. This CDR3 spans 15 amino acids. For the CDR3, the DNA is TGTGCCAGCAGCGACCCGGGACAGAACTACAATGAGCAGTTCTTC. Translating gives CASSDPGQNYNEQFF.

In this sample, this clonotype turned up a few times. This sequence joins TRBV20-1 and TRBJ1-3; D might be TRBD1 (5 bases). Trimming took off 0 bases at V and 4 bases at J, with 16 bases between the two ends. The CDR3 contains 16 residues. CDR1 and CDR2 from the germline V gene are DFQATT and SNEGSKA (reference sequence). In nucleotides, the CDR3 is TGCAGTGCTAGAGATGCGCAGGGCTTGAGGGGAAACACCATATATTTT. It translates to CSARDAQGLRGNTIYF.

The rearrangement joins TRBV6-5 to TRBJ1-1; D not certain. There are 12 residues in the CDR3. The germline gives CDR1 MNHEY, CDR2 SVGAGI. The ends were cut back, 6 bases at V and 10 bases at J, with 15 bases in the middle. CDR3 nucleotide sequence: TGTGCCAGCAGCCTACCGGGAACTCTAGCTTTCTTT. Translated, it gives CASSLPGTLAFF.

The chain links TRBV12-3 or TRBV12-4 to TRBJ2-1; D is unresolved. V lost 5 bases and J lost 4, with 9 bases in between. This CDR3 spans 13 amino acids. In DNA, the CDR3 is TGTGCCAGCAGTGTGACCCAGTACAATGAGCAGTTCTTC. This sequence encodes CASSVTQYNEQFF.

The genes are TRBV4-1 and TRBJ2-1; TRBD1 or TRBD2 may be the D gene (5 bases each). The germline V and J ends were trimmed by 0 bases and 8 bases, with 20 bases remaining between them. The CDR3 consists of 17 residues. Germline-derived CDR1 and CDR2 are MGHRA and YSYEKL. CDR3 sequence reads: CASSQDIRDLHLDEQFF. In nucleotides, the CDR3 is TGCGCCAGCAGCCAAGATATCCGGGACCTCCATCTGGATGAGCAGTTCTTC.

The CDR3 sequence: CAISESGFYGYTF. The CDR3, as DNA: TGTGCCATCAGTGAATCCGGGTTTTATGGCTACACCTTC. The chain couples TRBV10-3 to TRBJ1-2, with D uncertain. Trimming took 3 bases from V and 5 from J, leaving 10 bases between them. Germline-derived CDR1 and CDR2 are ENHRY and SYGVKD. The CDR3 contains 13 residues.

DNA of the CDR3: TGCGCCAGCAGCTTGGTAGTCGGGGGCAGAGGTTACGAGCAGTACTTC. Encoded protein: CASSLVVGGRGYEQYF. J is TRBJ2-7 and V is TRBV5-1, with D tentatively TRBD1 or TRBD2 (6 bases each). This CDR3 spans 16 amino acids. CDR1 and CDR2 (germline): SGHRS, YFSETQ. V lost 0 bases and J lost 4, with 17 bases in between.

This chain links TRBV12-3 or TRBV12-4 with TRBJ1-6; D gene ambiguous. This CDR3 contains 14 residues. The V end lost 4 bases, the J end lost 7 bases, and 11 bases lay between the germline ends. The CDR3 reads CASSYNRGNSPLHF. Written as DNA, the CDR3 is TGTGCCAGCAGTTACAATAGAGGGAATTCACCCCTCCACTTT.

This chain connects TRBV18 to TRBJ1-1, with D perhaps matching TRBD1 (6 bases). The ends were cut back, 4 bases at V and 0 bases at J, with 12 bases in the middle. The CDR3 loop spans 15 amino acids. In germline, CDR1 is KGHSH, CDR2 LQKENI. As DNA, the CDR3 is TGTGCCAGCTCACTCGGGGGCAGCATGAACACTGAAGCTTTCTTT. Translating gives CASSLGGSMNTEAFF.

This clonotype turned up a few times. V and J are TRBV5-1 and TRBJ1-2, with D hard to call. CDR1 is SGHRS, CDR2 YFSETQ, per germline. The CDR3 covers 14 residues. V was clipped by 4 bases and J by 4 bases, with 14 bases between them. The CDR3 nucleotides read TGCGCCAGCAGCCTCGGTGGGAGCAGCTATGGCTACACCTTC. It translates to CASSLGGSSYGYTF.